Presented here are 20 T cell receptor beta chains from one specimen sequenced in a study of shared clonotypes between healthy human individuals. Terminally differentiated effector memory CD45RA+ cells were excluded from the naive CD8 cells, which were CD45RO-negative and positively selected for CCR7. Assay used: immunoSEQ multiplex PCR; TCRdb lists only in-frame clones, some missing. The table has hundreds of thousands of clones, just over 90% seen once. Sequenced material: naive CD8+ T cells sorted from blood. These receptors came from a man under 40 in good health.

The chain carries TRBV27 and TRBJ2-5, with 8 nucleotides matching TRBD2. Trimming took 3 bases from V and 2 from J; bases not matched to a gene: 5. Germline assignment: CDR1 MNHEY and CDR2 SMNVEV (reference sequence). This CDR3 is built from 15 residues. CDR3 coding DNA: TGTGCCAGCAGTTTGATGGCGGGAGGACAAGAGACCCAGTACTTC. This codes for CASSLMAGGQETQYF.

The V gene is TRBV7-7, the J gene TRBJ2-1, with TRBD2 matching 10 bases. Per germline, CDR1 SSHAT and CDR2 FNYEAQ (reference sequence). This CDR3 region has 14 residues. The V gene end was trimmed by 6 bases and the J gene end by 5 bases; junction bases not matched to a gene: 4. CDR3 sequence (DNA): TGTGCCAGCAGACGGACTAGCGGCGACAATGAGCAGTTCTTC. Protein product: CASRRTSGDNEQFF.

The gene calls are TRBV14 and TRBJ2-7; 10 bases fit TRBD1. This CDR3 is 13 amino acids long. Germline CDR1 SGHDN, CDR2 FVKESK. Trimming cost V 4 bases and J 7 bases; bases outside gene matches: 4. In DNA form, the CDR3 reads TGTGCCAGCAGCCCGACAGGGGGCGGTGAGCAGTACTTC. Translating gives CASSPTGGGEQYF.

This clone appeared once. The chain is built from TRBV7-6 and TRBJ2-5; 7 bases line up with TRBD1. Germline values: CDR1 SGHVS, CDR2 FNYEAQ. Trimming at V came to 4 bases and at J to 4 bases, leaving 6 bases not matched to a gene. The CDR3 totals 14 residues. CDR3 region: CASSWQGDGETQYF. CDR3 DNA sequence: TGTGCCAGCAGCTGGCAGGGGGACGGAGAGACCCAGTACTTC.

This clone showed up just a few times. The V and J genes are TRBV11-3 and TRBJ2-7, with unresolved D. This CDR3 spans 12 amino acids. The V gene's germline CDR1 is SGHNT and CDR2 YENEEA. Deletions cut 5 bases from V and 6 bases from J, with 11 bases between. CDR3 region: CASSRLLVEQYF. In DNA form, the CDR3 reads TGTGCCAGCAGCCGACTTCTTGTCGAGCAGTACTTC.

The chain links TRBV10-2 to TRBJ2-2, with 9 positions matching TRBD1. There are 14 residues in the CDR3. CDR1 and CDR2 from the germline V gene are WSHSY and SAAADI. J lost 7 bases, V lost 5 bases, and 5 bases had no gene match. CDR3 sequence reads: CASSQDRGIGELFF. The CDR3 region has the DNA TGCGCCAGCAGTCAGGACAGGGGCATCGGGGAGCTGTTTTTT.

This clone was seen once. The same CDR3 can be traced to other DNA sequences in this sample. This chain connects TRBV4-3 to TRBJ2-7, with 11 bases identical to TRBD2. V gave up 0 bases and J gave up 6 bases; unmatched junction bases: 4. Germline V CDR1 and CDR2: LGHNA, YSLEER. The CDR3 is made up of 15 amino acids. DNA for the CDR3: TGCGCCAGCAGCCAAGATCGGCTAGCGGGGGGCGAGCAGTACTTC. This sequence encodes CASSQDRLAGGEQYF.

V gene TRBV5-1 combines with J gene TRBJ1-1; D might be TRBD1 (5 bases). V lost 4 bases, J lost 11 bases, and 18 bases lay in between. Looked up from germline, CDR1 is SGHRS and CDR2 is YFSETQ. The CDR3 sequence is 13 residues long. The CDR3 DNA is TGCGCCAGCAGCCCTAGGGGCGGGGGGGACGCTTTCTTT. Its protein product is CASSPRGGGDAFF.

In DNA form, the CDR3 reads TGTGCCAGCAGCTCCTCCGCGGCGGGAGATTACAATGAGCAGTTCTTC. This encodes CASSSSAAGDYNEQFF. This chain connects TRBV7-9 to TRBJ2-1, with 7 bases matching TRBD2. The V gene end was trimmed by 4 bases and the J gene end by 4 bases; junction bases not matched to a gene: 10. This CDR3 has 16 residues. Germline CDR1 is SEHNR and CDR2 is FQNEAQ (reference sequence).

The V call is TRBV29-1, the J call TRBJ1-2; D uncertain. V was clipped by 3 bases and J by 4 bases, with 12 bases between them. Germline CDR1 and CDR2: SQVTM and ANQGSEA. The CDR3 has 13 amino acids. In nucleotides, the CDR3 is TGCAGCGTTGAGGGTTTCGCTGGCTATGGCTACACCTTC. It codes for CSVEGFAGYGYTF.

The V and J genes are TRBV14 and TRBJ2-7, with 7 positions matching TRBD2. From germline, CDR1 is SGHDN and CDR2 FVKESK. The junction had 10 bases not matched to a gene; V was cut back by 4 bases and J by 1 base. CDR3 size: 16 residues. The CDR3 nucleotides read TGTGCCAGCAGCCCCCTAGATAGCGGGCCTTCCTACGAGCAGTACTTC. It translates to CASSPLDSGPSYEQYF.

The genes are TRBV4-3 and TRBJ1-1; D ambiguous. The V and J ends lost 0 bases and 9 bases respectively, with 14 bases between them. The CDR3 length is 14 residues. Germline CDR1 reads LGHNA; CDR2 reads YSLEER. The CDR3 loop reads CASSQDTGGAKAFF. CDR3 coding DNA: TGCGCCAGCAGCCAAGATACGGGAGGAGCCAAAGCTTTCTTT.

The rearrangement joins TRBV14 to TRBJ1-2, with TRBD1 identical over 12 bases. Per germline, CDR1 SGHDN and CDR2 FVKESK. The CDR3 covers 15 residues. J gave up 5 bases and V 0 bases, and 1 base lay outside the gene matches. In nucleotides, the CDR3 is TGTGCCAGCAGCCAAGAGGGACAGGGGGCGTATGGCTACACCTTC. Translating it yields CASSQEGQGAYGYTF. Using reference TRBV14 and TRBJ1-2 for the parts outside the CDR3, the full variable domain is EAGVTQFPSHSVIEKGQTVTLRCDPISGHDNLYWYRRVMGKEIKFLLHFVKESKQDESGMPNNRFLAERTGGTYSTLKVQPAELEDSGVYFCASSQEGQGAYGYTFGSGTRLTVV.

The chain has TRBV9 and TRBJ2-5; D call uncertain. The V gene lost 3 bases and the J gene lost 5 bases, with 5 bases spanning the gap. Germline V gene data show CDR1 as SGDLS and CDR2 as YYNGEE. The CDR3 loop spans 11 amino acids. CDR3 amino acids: CASSDQETQYF. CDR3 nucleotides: TGTGCCAGCAGCGATCAGGAGACCCAGTACTTC.

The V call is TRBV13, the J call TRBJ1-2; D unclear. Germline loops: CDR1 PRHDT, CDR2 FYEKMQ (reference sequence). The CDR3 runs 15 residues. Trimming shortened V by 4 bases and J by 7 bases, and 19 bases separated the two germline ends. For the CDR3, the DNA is TGTGCCAGCAGCTCATCCCCGGGCCCAGCTACTGGCTACACCTTC. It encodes CASSSSPGPATGYTF.

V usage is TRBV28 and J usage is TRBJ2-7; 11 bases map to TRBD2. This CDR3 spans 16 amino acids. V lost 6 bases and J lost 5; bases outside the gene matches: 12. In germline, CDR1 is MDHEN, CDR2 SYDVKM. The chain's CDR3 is CASSPGLAAFRDEQYF. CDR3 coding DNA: TGTGCCAGCAGCCCGGGACTAGCGGCTTTCAGGGACGAGCAGTACTTC.

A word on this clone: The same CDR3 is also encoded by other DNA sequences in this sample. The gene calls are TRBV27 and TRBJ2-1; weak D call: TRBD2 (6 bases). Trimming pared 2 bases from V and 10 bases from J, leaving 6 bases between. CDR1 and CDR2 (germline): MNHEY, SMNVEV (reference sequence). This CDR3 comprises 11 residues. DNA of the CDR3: TGTGCCAGCAGTTTAGGGAGGGAGCAGTTCTTC. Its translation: CASSLGREQFF.

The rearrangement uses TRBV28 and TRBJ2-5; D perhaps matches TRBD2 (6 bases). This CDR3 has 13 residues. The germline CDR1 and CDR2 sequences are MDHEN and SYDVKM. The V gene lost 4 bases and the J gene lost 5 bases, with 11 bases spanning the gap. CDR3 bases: TGTGCCAGCAGTTCCCGACTAGAGGAGACCCAGTACTTC. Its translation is CASSSRLEETQYF.

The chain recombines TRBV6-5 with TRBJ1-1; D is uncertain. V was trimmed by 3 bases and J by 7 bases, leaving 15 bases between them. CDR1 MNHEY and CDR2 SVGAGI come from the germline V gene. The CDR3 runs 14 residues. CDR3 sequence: CASSYRGGAVEAFF. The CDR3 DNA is TGTGCCAGCAGTTATCGTGGCGGCGCCGTTGAAGCTTTCTTT.

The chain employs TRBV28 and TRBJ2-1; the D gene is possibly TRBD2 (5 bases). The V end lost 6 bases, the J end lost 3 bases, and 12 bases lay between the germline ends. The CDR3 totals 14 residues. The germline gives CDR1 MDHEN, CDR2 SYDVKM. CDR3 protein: CASSSDFLYNEQFF. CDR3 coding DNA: TGTGCCAGCAGCTCGGACTTCCTCTACAATGAGCAGTTCTTC.